Below, one TCR beta chain is given with its context. Its recognized antigen is unknown. Base qualities are not at hand, and no much larger clone is one base apart. Receptors were amplified or captured by the immunoSEQ multiplex PCR assay. TCRdb obtained this table from immuneACCESS and retained in-frame rearrangements with V and J assigned. These tables miss some clones; where compared with another copy, unresolved V genes account for less than half of the shortfall, and the remainder is unexplained. Counted in this sample were over 200,000 clones; over 75% of them appeared once. About 14% of the sample rests with the top ten. This entry comes from a study of control samples from healthy donors and cancer patients (dated by TCRdb to 2019 to 2021). The sample was PBMCs. The receptor comes from a woman aged 55-75 years with lung cancer.

The DNA sequence is TGTGCCAGCGGGGACGGTTTCAATAATTCACCCCTCCACTTT. The resulting protein is CASGDGFNNSPLHF. The chain couples TRBV25-1 to TRBJ1-6; the D gene is perhaps TRBD1, on 5 matching bases. The germline V gene supplies CDR1 MGHDK and CDR2 SYGVNS. A distance of 13 bases separates the germline ends of V and J, which lose 8 bases and 5 bases respectively. Reading from cysteine to phenylalanine, the CDR3 counts 14 amino acids. Of all the DNA, just the CDR3 is kept, 42 bases in frame from base 1.